Sequencing of this T cell receptor (beta chain) was carried out in a study of regulatory T cells in long-lasting Graves disease. Described time point: newly diagnosed GD, antithyroid drugs for less than 3 months. RNA isolated from PBMCs was used to make the TCR library. Unmatched junction bases numbered 13, after V lost 8 bases and J lost 2 bases. Germline lookup yields CDR1 KGHSH and CDR2 LQKENI. The CDR3 extends over 16 amino acids. Investigators prepared the TCR beta libraries by applying iRepertoire HTBI primers and Arm-PCR of CDR3 regions. TCRdb processed the multiplex PCR reads anew with MiXCR; each CDR3 protein has one entry. The profile shows fewer than 450,000 distinct CDR3 sequences, over 14% of them singletons. In addition, the sample was reused for a study of T cells in Graves' hyperthyroidism and ophthalmopathy.

V usage is TRBV18 and J usage is TRBJ2-5; 8 bases match TRBD1. The source was peripheral blood mononuclear cells (PBMCs), collected at new diagnosis, from a patient treated with antithyroid drugs. This clonotype originated in a woman in her forties with Graves disease. CDR3 DNA sequence: TGTGCCAGCCTACGGGCAGTCAGACAGGGGCAAGAGACCCAGTACTTC. Protein product: CASLRAVRQGQETQYF. The full variable domain, its missing parts supplied by reference TRBV18 and TRBJ2-5, is NAGVMQNPRHLVRRRGQEARLRCSPMKGHSHVYWYRQLPEEGLKFMVYLQKENIIDESGMPKERFSAEFPKEGPSILRIQQVVRGDSAAYFCASLRAVRQGQETQYFGPGTRLLVL.